This TCR beta chain was sequenced in a study of T cells after yellow fever vaccination. This clonotype was seen many times. Its target is not known. Whole-study results and caveats: It was a small share of clonotypes that appeared in both CD4 and CD8 compartments. The bulk population could contribute abundant contaminating clonotypes to FACS-sorted repertoires.

Trimming stripped 5 bases from V and 3 bases from J, with 13 bases between. This CDR3 is built from 15 residues. Universal primer sites and UMIs were introduced during 5'RACE template-switching synthesis of TCR cDNA. Via MiXCR, TCRdb re-called the 5' RACE reads, giving one row per CDR3 protein. Of approximately 250,000 distinct CDR3 sequences listed, about 5.2% are singletons. Sequenced here: CD4+ T cells sorted from PBMCs, sampled on the day of the yellow fever booster vaccination. The clonotype comes from a man between 18 and 35 years old who received the YFV17D yellow fever vaccine. V is TRBV12-3 or TRBV12-4 and J is TRBJ2-2; D is possibly TRBD1 (6 bases). The DNA of the CDR3 is TGTGCCAGCAGTCTTCGACAGGTTCACACCGGGGAGCTGTTTTTT. It encodes CASSLRQVHTGELFF.